These 18 T cell receptor beta chains came from one sample sequenced in a study of blood T cell repertoires in COVID-19. TCRdb's copy holds only in-frame clones and misses some; the assay was immunoSEQ multiplex PCR. The sample consists of 200,000 to 250,000 clones, 83% of them appearing once. The sample comprised peripheral blood. These receptors were taken from a woman aged 45-65 years with acute or convalescent COVID-19.

J is TRBJ1-2 and V is TRBV4-1; D unresolved. The CDR3 runs to 15 residues. The germline V gene has CDR1 MGHRA and CDR2 YSYEKL. V was pared by 4 bases and J by 1 base, with 13 bases between. CDR3 DNA: TGCGCCAGCAGCCCGCGCGTAGATAATAACTATGGCTACACCTTC. It is translated as CASSPRVDNNYGYTF.

V is TRBV7-3 and J is TRBJ2-2, with 10 bases aligning to TRBD2. J lost 2 bases, V lost 4 bases, and 4 bases had no gene match. The CDR3 extends over 16 amino acids. From germline, CDR1 is SGHTA and CDR2 FQGTGA. DNA of the CDR3: TGTGCCAGCAGCTGGAGCGGGGGGGCCAACACCGGGGAGCTGTTTTTT. Its translation is CASSWSGGANTGELFF.

The chain is built from TRBV24-1 and TRBJ2-3, with 7 bases aligning to TRBD1. The V and J ends lost 4 bases and 4 bases, in that order; junction bases with no gene match: 7. Germline CDR1 and CDR2: KGHDR and SFDVKD. This CDR3 has 15 amino acids. In DNA form, the CDR3 reads TGTGCCACCAGTGACGGAGAGGGGGCTGCAGATACGCAGTATTTT. It yields the protein CATSDGEGAADTQYF.

A single count supports this clone. The chain is built from TRBV19 and TRBJ2-3; 7 bases fit TRBD1. Germline CDR1 reads LNHDA; CDR2 reads SQIVND (reference sequence). The CDR3 is 15 amino acids. Unmatched junction bases numbered 7, after V lost 6 bases and J lost 1 base. The CDR3 reads CASSTGQVGTDTQYF. The CDR3 DNA sequence: TGTGCCAGTAGCACCGGACAGGTCGGCACAGATACGCAGTATTTT.

The rearrangement joins TRBV5-1 to TRBJ1-1; unclear D gene. The germline V and J ends were trimmed by 5 bases and 4 bases, with 18 bases remaining between them. The CDR3 runs to 15 residues. Germline CDR1 is SGHRS and CDR2 is YFSETQ. CDR3 DNA sequence: TGCGCCAGCAGGCAAACCCTAGCCGGGAGCACTGAAGCTTTCTTT. As protein: CASRQTLAGSTEAFF.

The V call is TRBV7-2, the J call TRBJ2-7; 9 bases map to TRBD1. The junction had 6 bases not matched to a gene; V was cut back by 5 bases and J by 1 base. This CDR3 region has 15 residues. The germline gives CDR1 SGHTA, CDR2 FQGNSA. For the CDR3, the DNA is TGTGCCAGCAGCCCCGGGACAGGGAAATCCTACGAGCAGTACTTC. Its translation is CASSPGTGKSYEQYF.

The rearrangement uses TRBV11-3 and TRBJ2-3; 7 positions agree with TRBD1. This CDR3 is built from 14 residues. CDR1 is SGHNT, CDR2 YENEEA, per germline. Trimming removed 3 bases from V and 4 bases from J; junction bases left unmatched: 4. CDR3 coding DNA: TGTGCCAGCAGCTTTAGGGGGCGGTCAGATACGCAGTATTTT. It yields the protein CASSFRGRSDTQYF.

This clone appeared once. The chain uses TRBV2 and TRBJ2-3; D remains unclear. V gave up 4 bases and J gave up 4 bases, with 15 bases separating them. There are 15 residues in the CDR3. CDR1 is SNHLY and CDR2 is FYNNEI in the germline V gene. CDR3 DNA: TGTGCCAGCAGTGTGAGGCCTAGTAGCCCAGATACGCAGTATTTT. Encoded protein: CASSVRPSSPDTQYF.

V and J are TRBV27 and TRBJ1-1; possible D gene TRBD1, 6 bases. This CDR3 is built from 15 residues. The germline V gene encodes CDR1 MNHEY and CDR2 SMNVEV (reference sequence). V gave up 6 bases and J gave up 5 bases, with 19 bases separating them. CDR3 nucleotides: TGTGCCAGCAGCCCCTGGGGAGATACAGGGACTGAAGCTTTCTTT. Translation: CASSPWGDTGTEAFF.

This clone was recorded once. The CDR3 sequence is CATRDLPGTTYEQYF. CDR3 sequence (DNA): TGTGCCACCCGGGACCTCCCTGGGACTACCTACGAGCAGTACTTC. The chain uses TRBV6-5 and TRBJ2-7; 7 positions agree with TRBD2. The CDR3 sequence is 15 residues long. The junction had 14 bases not matched to a gene; V was cut back by 10 bases and J by 2 bases. CDR1 MNHEY and CDR2 SVGAGI come from the germline V gene.

The genes are TRBV28 and TRBJ1-6; D perhaps matches TRBD1 (5 bases). The CDR3 covers 13 residues. Trimming shortened V by 6 bases and J by 11 bases, and 14 bases separated the two germline ends. Germline CDR1 MDHEN, CDR2 SYDVKM. The CDR3 region has the DNA TGTGCCAGCAGCCCGCCCCAGGGTACACCCCTCCACTTT. This encodes CASSPPQGTPLHF.

The rearrangement uses TRBV30 and TRBJ1-2; D gene unclear. CDR1 is GTSNPN, CDR2 SVGIG, per germline (reference sequence). CDR3 length equals 14 residues. V was pared by 8 bases and J by 7 bases, with 23 bases between. As DNA, the CDR3 is TGTGCCCAATCCGAGGGTGGAAGAAATGTTGGCTACACCTTC. Encoded protein: CAQSEGGRNVGYTF.

The V gene is TRBV30, the J gene TRBJ1-4; D perhaps matches TRBD1 (5 bases). V shed 0 bases and J shed 7 bases, with 15 bases lying between them. Germline V CDR1 and CDR2: GTSNPN, SVGIG (reference sequence). This CDR3 is built from 15 residues. This CDR3 reads CAWSVRFGGGEKLFF. The CDR3 DNA is TGTGCCTGGAGTGTACGCTTCGGGGGGGGTGAAAAACTGTTTTTT. Full variable domain (rest looked up from reference TRBV30 and TRBJ1-4): SQTIHQWPATLVQPVGSPLSLECTVEGTSNPNLYWYRQAAGRGLQLLFYSVGIGQISSEVPQNLSASRPQDRQFILSSKKLLLSDSGFYLCAWSVRFGGGEKLFFGSGTQLSVL.

The chain recombines TRBV7-9 with TRBJ2-1; D remains ambiguous. Germline V gene lookup returns CDR1 SEHNR and CDR2 FQNEAQ (reference sequence). The V and J ends lost 4 bases and 7 bases respectively, with 17 bases between them. The CDR3 runs to 15 residues. The CDR3 reads CASSSPPGGKNEQFF. The CDR3 region has the DNA TGTGCCAGCAGCTCCCCCCCGGGTGGCAAAAATGAGCAGTTCTTC.

This chain links TRBV5-1 with TRBJ1-6, with TRBD1 identical over 7 bases. The CDR3 covers 14 residues. Germline V gene data show CDR1 as SGHRS and CDR2 as YFSETQ. With V trimmed by 3 bases and J by 9 bases, 6 bases remained unmatched. The DNA of the CDR3 is TGCGCCAGCAGCTGGACAGGAGAGTCTTCACCCCTCCACTTT. This codes for CASSWTGESSPLHF.

This chain connects TRBV27 to TRBJ2-7, with D hard to call. CDR3 length: 14 amino acids. CDR1 and CDR2 from the germline V gene are MNHEY and SMNVEV (reference sequence). V lost 5 bases, J lost 0 bases, and 11 bases lay in between. This CDR3 reads CASSPTRSSYEQYF. In nucleotides, the CDR3 is TGTGCCAGCAGTCCAACACGGAGCTCCTACGAGCAGTACTTC.

This clone came up once. V is TRBV30 and J is TRBJ1-1, with 8 bases that match TRBD1. The CDR3 sequence is 14 residues long. In germline, CDR1 is GTSNPN, CDR2 SVGIG (reference sequence). With V trimmed by 0 bases and J by 3 bases, 3 bases remained unmatched. The CDR3 sequence: CAWSVTGGYTEAFF. The CDR3 DNA reads as TGTGCCTGGAGTGTTACAGGGGGGTACACTGAAGCTTTCTTT.

V is TRBV6-1 and J is TRBJ1-1; 8 bases line up with TRBD1. The V segment lost 1 base and the J segment 4 bases; nucleotides outside the gene matches: 8. This CDR3 contains 16 residues. Germline V gives CDR1 MNHNS, CDR2 SASEGT. This CDR3 is CASSEGLTQGATEAFF. The CDR3 coding sequence is TGTGCCAGCAGTGAAGGCCTGACTCAGGGGGCCACTGAAGCTTTCTTT.